The 15 T cell receptor beta chains below were found in one sample sequenced in a study of T cell changes during pregnancy in multiple sclerosis (dated by TCRdb to about 2019). Libraries came from the immunoSEQ multiplex PCR assay. Held by TCRdb, this immuneACCESS table contains in-frame sequences only and omits some clones. Under half of the omission traces to an unresolved V gene where checked; the cause of the rest is unknown. The sample table shows about 67,000 clones, and 90% are seen once. The top ten clones comprise roughly 1.5% of the sample. This specimen consisted of peripheral blood, obtained in the third trimester of pregnancy. These receptors came from a female donor with multiple sclerosis, enrolled in a pregnancy study.

This rearrangement joins TRBV19 to TRBJ2-5, with 7 bases identical to TRBD1. V lost 7 bases, J lost 4 bases, and 12 bases stayed unmatched. The V gene's germline CDR1 is LNHDA and CDR2 SQIVND (reference sequence). The CDR3 is made up of 15 amino acids. CDR3 in amino acids: CASKSTQGVRETQYF. CDR3 bases: TGTGCCAGTAAGAGTACTCAGGGGGTACGAGAGACCCAGTACTTC.

The V and J genes are TRBV27 and TRBJ2-7; D not resolved. CDR1 MNHEY and CDR2 SMNVEV come from the germline V gene (reference sequence). V gave up 5 bases and J gave up 4 bases, with 12 bases separating them. This CDR3 has 13 amino acids. The CDR3 nucleotides are TGTGCCAGCAGTCTCCGGGTCCATTACGAGCAGTACTTC. Translation: CASSLRVHYEQYF.

The chain links TRBV4-2 to TRBJ2-3, with TRBD2 matching 12 bases. V was pared by 4 bases and J by 1 base, with 6 bases of the junction left unmatched. This CDR3 has 17 amino acids. CDR1 is LGHNA and CDR2 is YNFKEQ in the germline V gene. CDR3 DNA sequence: TGTGCCAGCAGCCCTAGACTAGCGGGGGTAGGCACAGATACGCAGTATTTT. Translated: CASSPRLAGVGTDTQYF.

The J gene is TRBJ1-2, the V gene TRBV6-1; D may be TRBD1 (6 bases). Germline CDR1 reads MNHNS; CDR2 reads SASEGT. Trimming stripped 7 bases from V and 8 bases from J, with 17 bases between. This CDR3 has 13 amino acids. The CDR3 region is CASIQGYGLGYTF. The CDR3 DNA sequence: TGTGCCAGCATACAGGGTTATGGGTTAGGCTACACCTTC.

The chain uses TRBV4-3 and TRBJ2-7; TRBD1 matches at 9 bases. CDR1 is LGHNA and CDR2 is YSLEER in the germline V gene. V lost 0 bases and J lost 7; bases outside the gene matches: 16. CDR3 length: 18 amino acids. The CDR3 is CASSQDRPAGTGLEEQYF. The CDR3 DNA sequence: TGCGCCAGCAGCCAAGATCGTCCGGCCGGGACAGGGCTTGAGGAGCAGTACTTC.

This clone appeared a single time. The V gene is TRBV19, the J gene TRBJ2-7, with TRBD1 identical over 7 bases. The junction had 2 bases not matched to a gene; V was cut back by 5 bases and J by 1 base. Germline V gene data show CDR1 as LNHDA and CDR2 as SQIVND (reference sequence). The CDR3 runs to 13 residues. CDR3 DNA: TGTGCCAGTAGTCTGGGACAGTCCTACGAGCAGTACTTC. Translated: CASSLGQSYEQYF.

The chain combines TRBV2 with TRBJ1-4, with D maybe TRBD1 (5 bases). The V gene lost 6 bases and the J gene lost 0 bases, with 8 bases spanning the gap. The CDR3 is made up of 14 amino acids. Germline V gene lookup returns CDR1 SNHLY and CDR2 FYNNEI. The CDR3 DNA follows: TGTGCCAGCAGCGACAGTACAACTAATGAAAAACTGTTTTTT. Residues: CASSDSTTNEKLFF.

This chain uses TRBV2 with TRBJ1-4, with D possibly being TRBD1 (6 bases). CDR1 and CDR2 from the germline V gene are SNHLY and FYNNEI. The V and J ends lost 3 bases and 8 bases respectively, with 19 bases between them. This CDR3 comprises 16 residues. CDR3 nucleotides: TGTGCCAGCAGTGAGTCCGCAGGGGCCAAGGGGGAAAAACTGTTTTTT. Amino acid sequence: CASSESAGAKGEKLFF. Using reference TRBV2 and TRBJ1-4 for the parts outside the CDR3, the full variable domain is EPEVTQTPSHQVTQMGQEVILRCVPISNHLYFYWYRQILGQKVEFLVSFYNNEISEKSEIFDDQFSVERPDGSNFTLKIRSTKLEDSAMYFCASSESAGAKGEKLFFGSGTQLSVL.

The chain is built from TRBV2 and TRBJ2-7, with D uncertain. Germline V lookup: CDR1 SNHLY, CDR2 FYNNEI. The CDR3 has 13 amino acids. Trimming removed 1 base at V and 2 bases at J, with 6 bases between. The CDR3 DNA reads TGTGCCAGCAGTGAAGGACTTCCCTACGAGCAGTACTTC. It codes for CASSEGLPYEQYF.

This chain uses TRBV4-3 with TRBJ1-1; TRBD1 might be the D (5 bases). The germline CDR1 and CDR2 sequences are LGHNA and YSLEER. Trimming took 4 bases from V and 3 from J, leaving 18 bases between them. There are 16 residues in the CDR3. The CDR3 spells CASSRVRGFGDTEAFF. The CDR3 nucleotides are TGCGCCAGCAGCCGAGTCCGGGGGTTTGGGGACACTGAAGCTTTCTTT.

V is TRBV10-1 and J is TRBJ2-4; a possible D gene is TRBD2 (7 bases). V was pared by 6 bases and J by 11 bases, with 17 bases between. This CDR3 contains 13 residues. Germline loops: CDR1 WNHNN, CDR2 SYGVQD (reference sequence). The CDR3 region is CASRGGGERFQYF. The DNA for the CDR3 is TGCGCCAGCAGGGGAGGGGGGGAACGGTTTCAGTACTTC.

V usage is TRBV19 and J usage is TRBJ1-1, with TRBD1 matching 7 bases. Trimming removed 6 bases from V and 6 bases from J; junction bases left unmatched: 10. The CDR3 runs to 14 residues. The V gene's germline CDR1 is LNHDA and CDR2 SQIVND (reference sequence). This CDR3 reads CASSRGGRSPEAFF. CDR3 in DNA: TGTGCCAGTAGCCGAGGGGGCCGATCCCCTGAAGCTTTCTTT.

The gene calls are TRBV5-1 and TRBJ2-7, with 7 positions matching TRBD2. V gave up 5 bases and J gave up 6 bases; unmatched junction bases: 11. Germline-derived CDR1 and CDR2 are SGHRS and YFSETQ. The CDR3 totals 14 residues. CDR3 coding DNA: TGCGCCAGCAGGGGCTGGGAGGGTTCGGTCGAGCAGTACTTC. Its protein product is CASRGWEGSVEQYF.

The chain employs TRBV4-1 and TRBJ2-5; TRBD2 matches at 13 bases. Germline assignment: CDR1 MGHRA and CDR2 YSYEKL. After removal of 5 bases from V and 5 bases from J, the junction contained 11 bases not matched to a gene. The CDR3 has 17 residues. CDR3 in amino acids: CASSDPVTSGGMETQYF. CDR3 bases: TGCGCCAGCAGCGACCCCGTGACTAGCGGGGGGATGGAGACCCAGTACTTC.

The CDR3 coding sequence is TGTGCCAGCAGCTTAGTTTCGGACAGTTTGAACACTGAAGCTTTCTTT. Protein product: CASSLVSDSLNTEAFF. V is TRBV7-9 and J is TRBJ1-1, with D tentatively TRBD1 (6 bases). There are 16 residues in the CDR3. Trimming cost V 1 base and J 0 bases, with 12 bases left between them. Germline V gene sequence: CDR1 SEHNR, CDR2 FQNEAQ (reference sequence).